The 3 T cell receptor beta chains given below trace back to one sample, sequenced in a study of cytomegalovirus exposure and HLA in healthy donors. The study ran its PCR with 60 Vbeta and 13 Jbeta primers. Profiling relied on immunoSEQ multiplex PCR, and the TCRdb table lists in-frame clones only, not all of them. Among approximately 100,000 clones listed, around a tenth were seen once. Specimen: PBMCs. These receptors came from a man aged 35 to 55 in good health and CMV-seropositive.

The chain has TRBV6-1 and TRBJ2-7; perhaps TRBD1 as D (5 bases). The germline gives CDR1 MNHNS, CDR2 SASEGT. V dropped 8 bases and J dropped 3 bases, with 11 bases sitting between them. The CDR3 spans 12 residues. The CDR3 DNA reads as TGTGCCAGCCAGGGCATTTACTACGAGCAGTACTTC. Translated: CASQGIYYEQYF.

Only a few counts were recorded for this clone. The V gene is TRBV6-5, the J gene TRBJ2-3, with D perhaps matching TRBD1 (5 bases). V was cut by 5 bases and J by 3 bases, with 15 bases left in between. The CDR3 length is 15 residues. Germline V lookup: CDR1 MNHEY, CDR2 SVGAGI. The CDR3 loop reads CASSNGLGPTDTQYF. In DNA form, the CDR3 reads TGTGCCAGCAGTAACGGCCTGGGGCCGACAGATACGCAGTATTTT.

There are a few counts of this clone. The V call is TRBV4-1, the J call TRBJ2-1; D may be TRBD2 (5 bases). V gave up 1 base and J gave up 6 bases, with 10 bases separating them. The length of the CDR3 is 14 residues. Germline lookup yields CDR1 MGHRA and CDR2 YSYEKL. This chain's CDR3 is CASSQGTLTNEQFF. CDR3 in DNA: TGCGCCAGCAGCCAAGGGACTCTGACCAATGAGCAGTTCTTC.